These 11 T cell receptor beta chains share one sample of origin, sequenced in a study of T cells in Graves' hyperthyroidism and ophthalmopathy. Using RNA transcripts as the source, TCR beta CDR3 regions were amplified. A set of HTBI primers served as the primers for a first-round RT-PCR of the TCR CDR3. Via MiXCR, TCRdb re-called the multiplex PCR reads, giving one row per CDR3 protein. Here the sample spans about 420,000 distinct CDR3 sequences, around 16% being singletons. What was sequenced was blood. These receptors were collected from a woman younger than 30 with Graves' hyperthyroidism.

The J gene is TRBJ1-6, the V gene TRBV27; possibly TRBD1 for D (5 bases). V gave up 11 bases and J gave up 7 bases, with 9 bases separating them. This CDR3 has 11 residues. The germline V gene encodes CDR1 MNHEY and CDR2 SMNVEV (reference sequence). The CDR3 bases are TGTGCCGCCGGGACCAATTCACCCCTCCACTTT. As protein: CAAGTNSPLHF.

This clonotype was counted between two and nine times. V and J are TRBV5-1 and TRBJ2-7; 7 bases agree with TRBD1. Trimming removed 5 bases from V and 0 bases from J; junction bases left unmatched: 8. The CDR3 is 15 residues long. Germline V gene data show CDR1 as SGHRS and CDR2 as YFSETQ. CDR3 residues: CASRSGTVYSYEQYF. CDR3 DNA sequence: TGCGCCAGCAGGTCTGGGACAGTCTACTCCTACGAGCAGTACTTC.

This clonotype was seen repeatedly, ten times or more. V gene TRBV2 combines with J gene TRBJ2-1, with D possibly TRBD1 on 6 matching bases. V was pared by 6 bases and J by 6 bases, with 9 bases between. This CDR3 has 12 amino acids. CDR1 is SNHLY, CDR2 FYNNEI, per germline. The CDR3 nucleotides are TGTGCCAGCAGGGACAGCCCCAATGAGCAGTTCTTC. Protein: CASRDSPNEQFF.

This clonotype has at least ten counts. V gene TRBV12-3 or TRBV12-4 combines with J gene TRBJ2-1; D unclear. The CDR3 runs 17 residues. Trimming shortened V by 7 bases and J by 0 bases, and 19 bases separated the two germline ends. CDR3 DNA: TGTGCCAGCACCCAACCCCCGCGGATGAGCTCCTACAATGAGCAGTTCTTC. Protein sequence: CASTQPPRMSSYNEQFF.

This clonotype was seen at least ten times. J is TRBJ2-1 and V is TRBV2; D not resolved. There are 11 residues in the CDR3. CDR1 is SNHLY and CDR2 is FYNNEI in the germline V gene. With 10 bases removed from V and 7 bases from J, the gap between germline ends came to 11 bases. In DNA, the CDR3 is TGTGCCACCCTAGGGTGGAATGAGCAGTTCTTC. It translates to CATLGWNEQFF.

This clonotype showed up just a few times. The V call is TRBV6-2 or TRBV6-3, the J call TRBJ2-1, with D perhaps TRBD2 (5 bases). The CDR3 has 15 amino acids. Looked up from germline, CDR1 is MNHEY and CDR2 is SVGEGT. Trimming cost V 7 bases and J 0 bases, with 13 bases left between them. The CDR3 sequence is CASTKDGVSYNEQFF. CDR3 nucleotides: TGTGCCAGCACCAAGGACGGGGTCTCCTACAATGAGCAGTTCTTC.

At least ten counts were recorded for this clonotype. V usage is TRBV20-1 and J usage is TRBJ2-7; the match to TRBD1 covers 7 bases. The CDR3 has 13 residues. J was trimmed by 2 bases and V by 5 bases; bases with no gene match: 6. CDR1 DFQATT and CDR2 SNEGSKA come from the germline V gene (reference sequence). The CDR3 DNA follows: TGCAGTGCTTGTAGGGGGCCGCCCTACGAGCAGTACTTC. This encodes CSACRGPPYEQYF.

This clonotype was counted at least ten times. This chain connects TRBV6-1 to TRBJ2-7, with D unresolved. Trimming cost V 5 bases and J 2 bases, with 13 bases left between them. This CDR3 is 14 amino acids long. Per the germline V gene, CDR1 is MNHNS and CDR2 is SASEGT. The CDR3 DNA is TGTGCCAGCAGTAATGGACCCTTGACCTACGAGCAGTACTTC. Its translation: CASSNGPLTYEQYF.

The chain links TRBV4-1 to TRBJ1-3; D uncertain. From germline, CDR1 is MGHRA and CDR2 YSYEKL. The CDR3 covers 18 residues. V lost 2 bases and J lost 0, with 17 bases in between. The CDR3 nucleotides read TGCGCCAGCAGCCAAAAATGGCCAGACTTAAGCTCTGGAAACACCATATATTTT. Its protein is CASSQKWPDLSSGNTIYF.

Many counts were recorded for this clonotype. The chain uses TRBV24-1 and TRBJ2-2; no clear D. Trimming stripped 8 bases from V and 4 bases from J, with 4 bases between. CDR3 size: 11 residues. Germline assignment: CDR1 KGHDR and CDR2 SFDVKD. The CDR3 DNA sequence: TGTGCCACCATGGGCACCGGGGAGCTGTTTTTT. It encodes CATMGTGELFF.

This clonotype has a count of ten or more. This chain links TRBV2 with TRBJ2-3, with D hard to call. The length of the CDR3 is 13 residues. CDR1 is SNHLY and CDR2 is FYNNEI in the germline V gene. The V and J ends lost 6 bases and 1 base respectively, with 8 bases between them. CDR3 sequence (DNA): TGTGCCAGCAGATGGTTGGGCACAGATACGCAGTATTTT. Amino acid sequence: CASRWLGTDTQYF.